The rows below give T cell receptor beta chains drawn from one sample of a study of blood T cell repertoires in COVID-19. Measured with immunoSEQ multiplex PCR; TCRdb has only the in-frame clones, and not every one. This table holds about 46,000 clones, roughly 85% found once. Sequencing was carried out using peripheral blood. The receptors come from a human donor in a cohort sampled during active COVID-19. The donor label of this sample is uncertain. Both conserved end residues are part of each CDR3. The order of the fields is J gene, V gene, clone size, D gene, CDR3 DNA, CDR3 protein. D genes are given only for firm matches. A clone size is listed for some rows: how often the clone was seen (once, few, many), or a class if it is expanded.

TRBJ2-7,TRBV6-2/TRBV6-3,once,.,TGTGCCAGCAGTTTCTCTGGCGGTCGGCACGAGCAGTACTTC,CASSFSGGRHEQYF
TRBJ1-1,TRBV6-5,.,.,TGTGCCAGCAGCCTAGGGGTGAGGAACACTGAAGCTTTCTTT,CASSLGVRNTEAFF
TRBJ2-1,TRBV5-4,.,TRBD2,TGTGCCAGCAGCTCGGGACTAGCGGGGGGGAGCTCCTACAATGAGCAGTTCTTC,CASSSGLAGGSSYNEQFF
TRBJ1-1,TRBV2,.,.,TGTGCCAGCAGTGCGGACAGGAACACTGAAGCTTTCTTT,CASSADRNTEAFF
TRBJ2-7,TRBV28,.,.,TGTGCCAGCAGTTTAAACAGGGGGGGTTACGAGCAGTACTTC,CASSLNRGGYEQYF
TRBJ1-1,TRBV18,.,TRBD1,TGTGCCAGCTCGCGGACAGGGGGAACTGAAGCTTTCTTT,CASSRTGGTEAFF
TRBJ2-1,TRBV4-2,.,.,TGTGCCAGCAGCCAGGTGGGGGGGCTAACTTACAATGAGCAGTTCTTC,CASSQVGGLTYNEQFF
TRBJ2-3,TRBV24-1,.,.,TGTGCCACCAGTGTTTCGGGGTACACAGATACGCAGTATTTT,CATSVSGYTDTQYF
TRBJ2-5,TRBV2,.,.,TGTGCCAGCAGTGGGTCGATAGCGGAGACCCAGTACTTC,CASSGSIAETQYF
TRBJ1-2,TRBV3-1/TRBV3-2,once,.,TGTGCCAGCAGCCAAGAGCTCACAGGGAGAGGCTATGGCTACACCTTC,CASSQELTGRGYGYTF
TRBJ2-3,TRBV20-1,.,TRBD2,TGCAGTGCTAGTAGTTCTAGCGGGGCCGCAGATACGCAGTATTTT,CSASSSSGAADTQYF
TRBJ2-1,TRBV5-1,.,.,TGCGCCAGCAGCTTGGAGCCTAGCTTAAATGAGCAGTTCTTC,CASSLEPSLNEQFF
TRBJ1-5,TRBV28,.,.,TGTGCCAGCAGTTTAACGGAGAATCAGCCCCAGCATTTT,CASSLTENQPQHF
TRBJ2-5,TRBV5-4,.,.,TGTGCCAGCAGCCCCCGGGAGAAACAAGAGACCCAGTACTTC,CASSPREKQETQYF
TRBJ2-3,TRBV21-1,.,.,TGTGCCAGCAAGGAAGGGGCCCTTACAGATACGCAGTATTTT,CASKEGALTDTQYF
TRBJ2-3,TRBV9,.,.,TGTGCCAGCAGCGTAGCCAGCGGCACAGATACGCAGTATTTT,CASSVASGTDTQYF